The 23 T cell receptor beta chains in this list originate from one sample, sequenced in a study of human T cells and chemical hapten exposure. TCRdb reprocessed the RACE reads via MiXCR and lists one record per CDR3 protein. Among about 90,000 distinct CDR3 sequences, 8.5% to 9% were seen once, and the ten largest hold 2% to 3%. Indicated time point: pre-sensitization, week 0. Treatment: therapeutic diphenylcyclopropenone sensitization with weekly scalp DPC. The specimen comprised whole blood, sampled in connection with sensitization to the hapten diphenylcyclopropenone (DPC). The source is a man aged 40-49 years with alopecia areata. Some clones in this sample may be carry-over from other donors' samples.

A note on this clonotype: This could be a read error, since a much larger clone is one nucleotide away. The chain carries TRBV5-5 and TRBJ1-5; D ambiguous. The CDR3 has 13 residues. Germline lookup yields CDR1 SGHKS and CDR2 YYEKEE (reference sequence). The CDR3 DNA is TGTTCCAGCACCAAGGATGAGGGTCAGCCCCAGCATTTT. This translates into CSSTKDEGQPQHF.

A few counts support this clonotype. The V gene is TRBV10-3, the J gene TRBJ2-1, with 8 bases that match TRBD2. CDR3 length equals 15 residues. Germline V gives CDR1 ENHRY, CDR2 SYGVKD. The junction had 5 bases not matched to a gene; V was cut back by 0 bases and J by 7 bases. The CDR3: CAISESASGLNEQFF. Here the CDR3 DNA reads TGTGCCATCAGTGAGTCTGCTAGCGGGCTAAATGAGCAGTTCTTC.

This clonotype was seen a handful of times. The chain carries TRBV18 and TRBJ1-2, with 7 bases lining up with TRBD1. The CDR3 is made up of 17 amino acids. Germline-derived CDR1 and CDR2 are KGHSH and LQKENI. Losses at the gene ends were 3 bases for V and 1 base for J; bases not matched to a gene: 11. The CDR3 sequence: CASSPTGRENYNYGYTF. The CDR3 DNA follows: TGTGCCAGCTCACCGACAGGGCGAGAAAATTATAACTATGGCTACACCTTC. Complete variable domain (other parts from reference TRBV18 and TRBJ1-2): NAGVMQNPRHLVRRRGQEARLRCSPMKGHSHVYWYRQLPEEGLKFMVYLQKENIIDESGMPKERFSAEFPKEGPSILRIQQVVRGDSAAYFCASSPTGRENYNYGYTFGSGTRLTVV.

This clonotype was picked up a small number of times. The rearrangement uses TRBV19 and TRBJ1-2; possibly TRBD1 for D (6 bases). V lost 3 bases and J 8 bases, leaving 13 bases between the germline ends. Germline CDR1 and CDR2: LNHDA and SQIVND (reference sequence). CDR3 length equals 13 residues. The CDR3 loop reads CASSILAGVGYTF. In nucleotides, the CDR3 is TGTGCCAGTAGTATTTTGGCAGGGGTGGGCTACACCTTC.

V usage is TRBV29-1 and J usage is TRBJ2-7, with TRBD2 identical over 12 bases. The V segment lost 3 bases and the J segment 3 bases; nucleotides outside the gene matches: 12. There are 17 residues in the CDR3. The germline CDR1 and CDR2 sequences are SQVTM and ANQGSEA. The CDR3 loop is CSVDDRTSGNSFYEQYV. The CDR3 DNA reads TGCAGCGTTGATGACCGGACTAGCGGGAATTCTTTCTACGAGCAGTACGTC.

This clonotype was seen repeatedly, ten times or more. The chain combines TRBV9 with TRBJ2-2, with TRBD1 identical over 7 bases. This CDR3 region has 16 residues. V was pared by 0 bases and J by 5 bases, with 7 bases of the junction left unmatched. Germline loops: CDR1 SGDLS, CDR2 YYNGEE. CDR3 protein: CASSVGQGAGTGELFF. The CDR3 bases are TGTGCCAGCAGCGTAGGACAGGGCGCCGGGACCGGGGAGCTGTTTTTT.

The V and J genes are TRBV6-5 and TRBJ2-3; 7 nucleotides line up with TRBD1. The germline CDR1 and CDR2 sequences are MNHEY and SVGAGI. CDR3 length: 14 residues. V was pared by 7 bases and J by 0 bases, with 4 bases of the junction left unmatched. Here the CDR3 reads CASKYRGSTDTQYF. The CDR3 DNA reads as TGTGCCAGCAAATACAGGGGTAGCACAGATACGCAGTATTTT.

This clonotype was recorded many times. The rearrangement joins TRBV6-2 or TRBV6-3 to TRBJ1-2; TRBD1 might be the D (6 bases). The CDR3 consists of 14 residues. Germline V gene data show CDR1 as MNHEY and CDR2 as SVGEGT. The V gene lost 2 bases and the J gene lost 2 bases, with 9 bases spanning the gap. CDR3 in amino acids: CASSYAGANYGYTF. The DNA for the CDR3 is TGTGCCAGCAGTTACGCAGGGGCCAACTATGGCTACACCTTC.

This clonotype was recorded a few times. This sequence joins TRBV27 and TRBJ2-3; no definite D call. Germline CDR1 MNHEY, CDR2 SMNVEV (reference sequence). Trimming stripped 4 bases from V and 0 bases from J, with 8 bases between. This CDR3 spans 14 amino acids. The CDR3 loop reads CASSWSSSTDTQYF. Written as DNA, the CDR3 is TGTGCCAGCAGTTGGAGTTCTAGCACAGATACGCAGTATTTT.

The gene calls are TRBV2 and TRBJ2-1; TRBD2 matches 10 bases. This CDR3 region has 15 residues. With V trimmed by 10 bases and J by 7 bases, 13 bases remained unmatched. Looked up from germline, CDR1 is SNHLY and CDR2 is FYNNEI. The CDR3 loop reads CATEGELAGANEQFF. In nucleotides, the CDR3 is TGTGCCACCGAGGGGGAGCTAGCGGGAGCTAATGAGCAGTTCTTC.

This clonotype appeared a few times. The J gene is TRBJ1-2, the V gene TRBV28, with D unresolved. CDR1 is MDHEN and CDR2 is SYDVKM in the germline V gene. This CDR3 has 13 amino acids. Between the trimmed V and J ends, which lost 5 bases and 3 bases, there was a span of 10 bases. As DNA, the CDR3 is TGTGCCAGCAGTCCCATTGGGGACTATGGCTACACCTTC. The encoded protein is CASSPIGDYGYTF.

V and J are TRBV7-9 and TRBJ2-7, with 7 bases fitting TRBD2. CDR3 length: 14 residues. Unmatched junction bases numbered 2, after V lost 1 base and J lost 2 bases. Germline loops: CDR1 SEHNR, CDR2 FQNEAQ (reference sequence). Here the CDR3 reads CASSLVAGAYEQYF. CDR3 coding DNA: TGTGCCAGCAGCTTAGTTGCGGGAGCCTACGAGCAGTACTTC. The variable domain in full, completed from reference TRBV7-9 and TRBJ2-7, reads DTGVSQNPRHKITKRGQNVTFRCDPISEHNRLYWYRQTLGQGPEFLTYFQNEAQLEKSRLLSDRFSAERPKGSFSTLEIQRTEQGDSAMYLCASSLVAGAYEQYFGPGTRLTVT.

This clonotype has more than one count but fewer than ten. This chain connects TRBV7-8 to TRBJ2-2, with 11 bases that match TRBD2. V shed 5 bases, J shed 3 bases, and the junction held 11 bases outside the gene matches. Per the germline V gene, CDR1 is SGHVS and CDR2 is FQNEAQ. The CDR3 runs 18 residues. The CDR3 DNA sequence: TGTGCCAGCAGCAGAAAACAGATACTAGCGGGAGACACCGGGGAGCTGTTTTTT. This codes for CASSRKQILAGDTGELFF.

Details on this clonotype: Just one base apart from a much larger clone, this may be a read error. The V and J genes are TRBV29-1 and TRBJ1-1, with no clear D. Deletions cut 1 base from V and 4 bases from J, with 13 bases between. The CDR3 is made up of 14 amino acids. The germline V gene encodes CDR1 SQVTM and CDR2 ANQGSEA. CDR3 in amino acids: CSVEAKSLSTEAFF. The CDR3, as DNA: TGCAGCGTTGAAGCTAAATCATTGAGCACTGAAGCTTTCTTT.

This clonotype was counted only a few times. The V and J genes are TRBV7-6 and TRBJ2-7; the match to TRBD2 covers 12 bases. The CDR3 runs 15 residues. Germline trimming cut 5 bases from V and 5 bases from J; bases unmatched to any gene: 7. The V gene's germline CDR1 is SGHVS and CDR2 FNYEAQ. The CDR3 DNA follows: TGTGCCAGCAGCCCCCCGGGACTAGCGGGCCACGAGCAGTACTTC. Its protein product is CASSPPGLAGHEQYF.

The CDR3 sequence: CASSPAGLANSYNEQFF. CDR3 in DNA: TGTGCCAGCAGCCCAGCGGGGCTAGCGAACTCCTACAATGAGCAGTTCTTC. This chain links TRBV28 with TRBJ2-1, with TRBD2 matching over 7 bases. V gave up 6 bases and J gave up 0 bases; unmatched junction bases: 11. The CDR3 runs 17 residues. Germline values: CDR1 MDHEN, CDR2 SYDVKM.

This clonotype was seen ten or more times. The chain has TRBV3-1 and TRBJ1-4; a possible D gene is TRBD1 (6 bases). From germline, CDR1 is LGHDT and CDR2 YNNKEL (reference sequence). The CDR3 runs to 19 residues. Between the trimmed V and J ends, which lost 1 base and 0 bases, there was a span of 18 bases. The CDR3 nucleotides are TGTGCCAGCAGCCAAGTAAACAGGGTATGGAGTGCAACTAATGAAAAACTGTTTTTT. Protein sequence: CASSQVNRVWSATNEKLFF.

The chain has TRBV15 and TRBJ1-1; D not certain. The CDR3 length is 12 residues. V lost 0 bases and J lost 3, with 2 bases in between. Per the germline V gene, CDR1 is LNHNV and CDR2 is YYDKDF (reference sequence). CDR3 amino acids: CATSREDTEAFF. CDR3 coding DNA: TGTGCCACCAGCAGAGAAGACACTGAAGCTTTCTTT. Complete variable domain (other parts from reference TRBV15 and TRBJ1-1): DAMVIQNPRYQVTQFGKPVTLSCSQTLNHNVMYWYQQKSSQAPKLLFHYYDKDFNNEADTPDNFQSRRPNTSFCFLDIRSPGLGDTAMYLCATSREDTEAFFGQGTRLTVV.

In its sample, this clonotype was seen many times. DNA of the CDR3: TGTGCCAGCAGCCGAGACCCGGGACTAGCGGGAGGGCAACAGTACTTC. Translated: CASSRDPGLAGGQQYF. This sequence joins TRBV3-1 and TRBJ2-7; the match to TRBD2 covers 16 bases. The CDR3 runs 16 residues. CDR1 LGHDT and CDR2 YNNKEL come from the germline V gene (reference sequence). The J segment lost 10 bases and the V segment lost 4 bases, leaving 10 bases of the junction unmatched.

As to this clonotype: Since a much larger clone is just one base distant, this may be a read error. The chain is built from TRBV24-1 and TRBJ2-1; D is unclear. This CDR3 is 12 amino acids long. CDR1 is KGHDR and CDR2 is SFDVKD in the germline V gene. Trimming removed 9 bases at V and 6 bases at J, with 11 bases between. CDR3 coding DNA: TGTGCCACCGGACCCGAGGCCAATGAGCAGTTCTTC. This sequence encodes CATGPEANEQFF.

This clonotype was seen a few times. The rearrangement joins TRBV6-5 to TRBJ2-1; TRBD1 aligns across 10 bases. CDR3 length equals 16 residues. V dropped 5 bases and J dropped 8; count of bases not matched to a gene: 12. CDR1 MNHEY and CDR2 SVGAGI come from the germline V gene. The DNA for the CDR3 is TGTGCCAGCAGTACCGACCGGGACAGGGGAGCCCATGAGCAGTTCTTC. It codes for CASSTDRDRGAHEQFF.

This clonotype has just a few counts. The V call is TRBV6-2 or TRBV6-3, the J call TRBJ2-7; possible D gene TRBD1, 5 bases. The germline gives CDR1 MNHEY, CDR2 SVGEGT. The CDR3 has 12 residues. V lost 6 bases and J lost 1, with 7 bases in between. CDR3 bases: TGTGCCAGCAGCGACAGTTCCTACGAGCAGTACGTC. Its protein is CASSDSSYEQYV.

This clonotype was counted at least ten times. The chain recombines TRBV2 with TRBJ2-5; D is uncertain. This CDR3 is built from 11 residues. Germline V gives CDR1 SNHLY, CDR2 FYNNEI. V was cut by 7 bases and J by 0 bases, with 3 bases left in between. The CDR3 nucleotides read TGTGCCAGCACCTACCAAGAGACCCAGTACTTC. Its translation: CASTYQETQYF.